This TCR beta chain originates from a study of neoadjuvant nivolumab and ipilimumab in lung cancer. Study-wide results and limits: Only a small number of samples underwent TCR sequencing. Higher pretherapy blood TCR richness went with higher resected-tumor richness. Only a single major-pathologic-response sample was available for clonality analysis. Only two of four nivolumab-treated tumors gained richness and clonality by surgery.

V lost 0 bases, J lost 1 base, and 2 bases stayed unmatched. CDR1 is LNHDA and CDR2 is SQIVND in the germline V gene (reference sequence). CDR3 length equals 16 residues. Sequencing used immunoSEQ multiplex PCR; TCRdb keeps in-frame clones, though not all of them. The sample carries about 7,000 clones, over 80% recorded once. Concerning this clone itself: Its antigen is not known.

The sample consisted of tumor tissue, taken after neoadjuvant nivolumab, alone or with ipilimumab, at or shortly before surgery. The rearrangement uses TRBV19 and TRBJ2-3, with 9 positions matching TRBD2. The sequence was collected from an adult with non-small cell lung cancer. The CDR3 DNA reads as TGTGCCAGTAGTATAGAGGCTAGCGGGGGCACAGATACGCAGTATTTT. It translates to CASSIEASGGTDTQYF.